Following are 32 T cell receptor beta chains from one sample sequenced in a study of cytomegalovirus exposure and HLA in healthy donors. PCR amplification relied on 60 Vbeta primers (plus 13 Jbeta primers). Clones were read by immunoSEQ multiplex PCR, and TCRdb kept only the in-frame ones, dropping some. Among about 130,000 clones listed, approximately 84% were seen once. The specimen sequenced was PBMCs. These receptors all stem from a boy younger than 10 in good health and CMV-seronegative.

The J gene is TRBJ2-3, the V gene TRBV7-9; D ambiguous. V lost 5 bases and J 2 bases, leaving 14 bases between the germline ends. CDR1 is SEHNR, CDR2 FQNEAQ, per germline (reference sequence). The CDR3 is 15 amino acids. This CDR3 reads CASSAQHSYTDTQYF. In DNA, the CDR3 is TGTGCCAGCAGCGCCCAGCACAGCTACACAGATACGCAGTATTTT. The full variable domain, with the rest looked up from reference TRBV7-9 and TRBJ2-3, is DTGVSQNPRHKITKRGQNVTFRCDPISEHNRLYWYRQTLGQGPEFLTYFQNEAQLEKSRLLSDRFSAERPKGSFSTLEIQRTEQGDSAMYLCASSAQHSYTDTQYFGPGTRLTVL.

The CDR3 protein is CASSQTGALTEAFF. In nucleotides, the CDR3 is TGTGCCAGCAGCCAGACAGGGGCGCTGACTGAAGCTTTCTTT. The chain has TRBV7-2 and TRBJ1-1; 8 bases fit TRBD1. The length of the CDR3 is 14 residues. V shed 5 bases and J 5 bases; nucleotides not matched to a gene: 7. Germline lookup yields CDR1 SGHTA and CDR2 FQGNSA.

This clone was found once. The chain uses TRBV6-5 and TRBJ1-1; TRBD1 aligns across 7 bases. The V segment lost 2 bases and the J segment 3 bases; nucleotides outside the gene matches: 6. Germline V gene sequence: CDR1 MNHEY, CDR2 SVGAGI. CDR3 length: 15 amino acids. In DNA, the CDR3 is TGTGCCAGCAGTTACGGGTCGACAGGGCACACTGAAGCTTTCTTT. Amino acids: CASSYGSTGHTEAFF.

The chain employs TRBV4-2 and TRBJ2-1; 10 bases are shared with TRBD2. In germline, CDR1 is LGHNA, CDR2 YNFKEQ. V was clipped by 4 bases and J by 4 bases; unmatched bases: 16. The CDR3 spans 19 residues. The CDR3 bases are TGTGCCAGCAGCCCCAAGATTGGGACTAGCGTTTCTCCTTACAATGAGCAGTTCTTC. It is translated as CASSPKIGTSVSPYNEQFF.

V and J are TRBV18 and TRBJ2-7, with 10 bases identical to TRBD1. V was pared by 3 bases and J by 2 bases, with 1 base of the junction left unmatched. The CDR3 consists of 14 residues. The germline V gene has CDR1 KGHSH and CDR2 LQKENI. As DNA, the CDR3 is TGTGCCAGCTCACCGGGGACAGGGGCCTACGAGCAGTACGTC. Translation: CASSPGTGAYEQYV.

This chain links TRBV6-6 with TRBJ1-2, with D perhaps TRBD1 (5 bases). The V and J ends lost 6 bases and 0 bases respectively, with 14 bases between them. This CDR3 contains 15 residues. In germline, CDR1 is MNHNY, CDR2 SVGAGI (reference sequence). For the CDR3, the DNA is TGTGCCAGCAGCCCAGCCGGGGGGGCTAACTATGGCTACACCTTC. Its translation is CASSPAGGANYGYTF.

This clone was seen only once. The CDR3 nucleotides read TGTGCCAGCAACTGGGACTCCTCCTACAATGAGCAGTTCTTC. This codes for CASNWDSSYNEQFF. The chain couples TRBV2 to TRBJ2-1; possibly TRBD2 for D (6 bases). Trimming pared 7 bases from V and 0 bases from J, leaving 10 bases between. The CDR3 sequence is 14 residues long. The germline V gene encodes CDR1 SNHLY and CDR2 FYNNEI.

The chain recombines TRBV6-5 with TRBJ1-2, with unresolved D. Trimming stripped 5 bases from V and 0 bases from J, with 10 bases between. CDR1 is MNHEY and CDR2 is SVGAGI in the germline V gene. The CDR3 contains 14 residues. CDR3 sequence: CASSDGLTNYGYTF. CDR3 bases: TGTGCCAGCAGTGACGGACTAACTAACTATGGCTACACCTTC.

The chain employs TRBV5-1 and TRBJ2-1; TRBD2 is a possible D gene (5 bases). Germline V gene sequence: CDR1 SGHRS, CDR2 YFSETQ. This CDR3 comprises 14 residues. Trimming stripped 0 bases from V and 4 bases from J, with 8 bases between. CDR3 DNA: TGCGCCAGCAGCTTGGGGGAGAAGTACAATGAGCAGTTCTTC. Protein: CASSLGEKYNEQFF.

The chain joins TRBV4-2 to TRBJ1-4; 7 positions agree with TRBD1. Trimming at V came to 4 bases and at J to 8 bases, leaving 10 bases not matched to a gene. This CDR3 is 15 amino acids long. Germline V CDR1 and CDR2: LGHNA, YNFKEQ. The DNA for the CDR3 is TGTGCCAGCAGCCGCCAATTCCGGGACAGCGAAAAACTGTTTTTT. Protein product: CASSRQFRDSEKLFF.

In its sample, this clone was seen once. The CDR3 here is CASTESPVDYGYTF. CDR3 in DNA: TGTGCCAGCACCGAAAGTCCGGTAGACTATGGCTACACCTTC. V and J are TRBV2 and TRBJ1-2; D ambiguous. Germline V gene sequence: CDR1 SNHLY, CDR2 FYNNEI. CDR3 length: 14 amino acids. The ends were cut back, 7 bases at V and 3 bases at J, with 15 bases in the middle. The whole variable domain, filled in from reference TRBV2 and TRBJ1-2, reads EPEVTQTPSHQVTQMGQEVILRCVPISNHLYFYWYRQILGQKVEFLVSFYNNEISEKSEIFDDQFSVERPDGSNFTLKIRSTKLEDSAMYFCASTESPVDYGYTFGSGTRLTVV.

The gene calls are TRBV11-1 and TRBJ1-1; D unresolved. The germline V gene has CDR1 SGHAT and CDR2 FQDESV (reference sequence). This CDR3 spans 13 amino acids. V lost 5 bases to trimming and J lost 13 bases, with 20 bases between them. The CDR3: CASSNRHGESVFF. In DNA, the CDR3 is TGTGCCAGCAGCAACCGCCATGGGGAGTCGGTTTTCTTT.

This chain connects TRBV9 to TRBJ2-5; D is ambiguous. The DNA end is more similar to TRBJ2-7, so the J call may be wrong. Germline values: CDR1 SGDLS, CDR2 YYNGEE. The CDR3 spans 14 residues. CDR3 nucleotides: TGTGCCAGCAGCGTAGTAGAGGCCTCCTACGAGCAGTACTTC. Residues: CASSVVEASYEQYF.

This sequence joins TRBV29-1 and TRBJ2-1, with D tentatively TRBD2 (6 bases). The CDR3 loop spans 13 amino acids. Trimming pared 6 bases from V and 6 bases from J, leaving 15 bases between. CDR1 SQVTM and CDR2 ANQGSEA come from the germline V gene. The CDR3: CSVGGGDLNEQFF. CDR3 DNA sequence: TGCAGCGTCGGTGGCGGGGACCTCAATGAGCAGTTCTTC.

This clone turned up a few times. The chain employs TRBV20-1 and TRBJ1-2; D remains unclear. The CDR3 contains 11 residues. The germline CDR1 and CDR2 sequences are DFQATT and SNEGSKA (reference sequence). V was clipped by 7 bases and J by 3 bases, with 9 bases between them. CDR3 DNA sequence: TGCAGTGTAGGTACAGACTATGGCTACACCTTC. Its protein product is CSVGTDYGYTF.

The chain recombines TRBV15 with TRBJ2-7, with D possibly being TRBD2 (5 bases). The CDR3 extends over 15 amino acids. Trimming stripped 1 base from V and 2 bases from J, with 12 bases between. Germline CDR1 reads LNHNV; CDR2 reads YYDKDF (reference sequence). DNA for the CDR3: TGTGCCACCAGCAGAGGTACGAGCGGCCCCTACGAGCAGTACTTC. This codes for CATSRGTSGPYEQYF.

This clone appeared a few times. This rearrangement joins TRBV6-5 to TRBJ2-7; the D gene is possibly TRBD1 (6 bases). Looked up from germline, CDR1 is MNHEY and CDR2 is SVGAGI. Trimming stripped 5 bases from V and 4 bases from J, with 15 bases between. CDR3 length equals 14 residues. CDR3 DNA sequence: TGTGCCAGCAGTCCAGGGGAGTCGGGATACGAGCAGTACTTC. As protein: CASSPGESGYEQYF.

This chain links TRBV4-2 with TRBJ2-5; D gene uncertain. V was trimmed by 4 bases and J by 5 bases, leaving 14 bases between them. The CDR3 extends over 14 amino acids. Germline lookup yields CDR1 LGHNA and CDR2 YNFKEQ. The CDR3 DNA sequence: TGTGCCAGCAGCCCCCTAGGCGGCGGCGAGACCCAGTACTTC. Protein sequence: CASSPLGGGETQYF.

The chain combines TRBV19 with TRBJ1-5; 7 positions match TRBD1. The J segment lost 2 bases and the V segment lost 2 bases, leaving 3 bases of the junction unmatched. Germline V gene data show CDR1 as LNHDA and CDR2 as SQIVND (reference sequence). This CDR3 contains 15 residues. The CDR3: CASSIYRGGNQPQHF. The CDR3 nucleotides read TGTGCCAGTAGTATATACAGGGGCGGCAATCAGCCCCAGCATTTT.

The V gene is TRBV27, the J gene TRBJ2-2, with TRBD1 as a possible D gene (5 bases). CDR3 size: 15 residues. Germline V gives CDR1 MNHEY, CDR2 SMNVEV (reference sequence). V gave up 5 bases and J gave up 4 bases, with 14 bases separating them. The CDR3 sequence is CASSPPDRSTGELFF. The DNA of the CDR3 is TGTGCCAGCAGTCCGCCTGACAGAAGCACCGGGGAGCTGTTTTTT.

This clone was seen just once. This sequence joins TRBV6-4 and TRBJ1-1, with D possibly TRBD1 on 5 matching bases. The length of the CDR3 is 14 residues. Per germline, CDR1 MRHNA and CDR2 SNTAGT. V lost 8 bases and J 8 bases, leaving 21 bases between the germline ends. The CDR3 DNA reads TGTGCCAGCTCCGAAGGGACTCCGACATCGGAAGCTTTCTTT. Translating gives CASSEGTPTSEAFF.

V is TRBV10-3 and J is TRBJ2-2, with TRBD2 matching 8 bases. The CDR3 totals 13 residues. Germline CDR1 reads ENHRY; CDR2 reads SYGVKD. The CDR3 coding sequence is TGTGCTTCAGCCCCCGGGGGGGCCGGGGAGCTGTTTTTT. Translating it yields CASAPGGAGELFF.

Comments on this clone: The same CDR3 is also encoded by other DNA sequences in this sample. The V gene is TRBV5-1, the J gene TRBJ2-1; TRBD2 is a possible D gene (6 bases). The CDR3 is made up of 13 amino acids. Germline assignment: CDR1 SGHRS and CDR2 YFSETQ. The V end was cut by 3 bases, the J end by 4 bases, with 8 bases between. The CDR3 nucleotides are TGCGCCAGCAGCTGGGACTCGTACAATGAGCAGTTCTTC. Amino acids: CASSWDSYNEQFF. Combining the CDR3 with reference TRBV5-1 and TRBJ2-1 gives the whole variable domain KAGVTQTPRYLIKTRGQQVTLSCSPISGHRSVSWYQQTPGQGLQFLFEYFSETQRNKGNFPGRFSGRQFSNSRSEMNVSTLELGDSALYLCASSWDSYNEQFFGPGTRLTVL.

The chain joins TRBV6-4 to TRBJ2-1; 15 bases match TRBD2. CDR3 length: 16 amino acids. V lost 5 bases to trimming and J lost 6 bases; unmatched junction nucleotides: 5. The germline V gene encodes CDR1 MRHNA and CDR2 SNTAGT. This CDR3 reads CASSPTGLAGGNEQFF. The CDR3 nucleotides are TGTGCCAGCAGTCCAACGGGACTAGCGGGAGGCAATGAGCAGTTCTTC.

The CDR3 coding sequence is TGTGCCAGCAGTTACTTATACGGGAACACTGAAGCTTTCTTT. Translation: CASSYLYGNTEAFF. The chain has TRBV5-4 and TRBJ1-1; D unresolved. From germline, CDR1 is SGHNT and CDR2 YYREEE (reference sequence). The CDR3 is made up of 14 amino acids. Trimming pared 5 bases from V and 1 base from J, leaving 12 bases between. Looking up the rest from reference TRBV5-4 and TRBJ1-1 gives the full variable domain: ETGVTQSPTHLIKTRGQQVTLRCSSQSGHNTVSWYQQALGQGPQFIFQYYREEENGRGNFPPRFSGLQFPNYSSELNVNALELDDSALYLCASSYLYGNTEAFFGQGTRLTVV.

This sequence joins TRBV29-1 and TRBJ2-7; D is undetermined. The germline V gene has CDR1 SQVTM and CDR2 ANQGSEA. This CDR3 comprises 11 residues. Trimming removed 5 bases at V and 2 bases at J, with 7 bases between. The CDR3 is CSVRSAYEQYF. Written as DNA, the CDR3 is TGCAGCGTTCGGTCGGCCTACGAGCAGTACTTC.

In DNA form, the CDR3 reads TGTGCCAGCAGTGGAGTAGGGGGCACGAGGGCTGAAGCTTTCTTT. Its translation is CASSGVGGTRAEAFF. The rearrangement joins TRBV25-1 to TRBJ1-1; 7 bases agree with TRBD1. CDR3 length: 15 amino acids. Germline V CDR1 and CDR2: MGHDK, SYGVNS. Germline trimming cut 4 bases from V and 6 bases from J; bases unmatched to any gene: 11.

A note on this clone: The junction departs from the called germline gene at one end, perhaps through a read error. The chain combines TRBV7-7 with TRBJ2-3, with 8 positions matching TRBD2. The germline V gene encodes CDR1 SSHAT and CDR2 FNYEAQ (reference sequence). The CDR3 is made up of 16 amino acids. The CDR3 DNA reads TGTGCTAGCAGCCTATTAGCGGGGTCTAGCACAGATACGCAGTATTTT. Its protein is CASSLLAGSSTDTQYF.

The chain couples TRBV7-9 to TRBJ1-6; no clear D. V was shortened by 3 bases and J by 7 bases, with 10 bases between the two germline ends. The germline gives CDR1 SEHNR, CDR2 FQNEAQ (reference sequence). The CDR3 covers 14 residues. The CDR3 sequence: CASSLLISNSPLHF. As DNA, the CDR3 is TGTGCCAGCAGCTTGTTAATTTCCAATTCACCCCTCCACTTT.

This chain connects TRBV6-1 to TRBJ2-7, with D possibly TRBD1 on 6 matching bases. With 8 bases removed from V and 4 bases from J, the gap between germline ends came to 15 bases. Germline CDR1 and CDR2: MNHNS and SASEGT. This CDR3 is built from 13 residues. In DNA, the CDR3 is TGTGCCAGCCCGCACAGGGTCGGGTACGAGCAGTACTTC. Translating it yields CASPHRVGYEQYF.

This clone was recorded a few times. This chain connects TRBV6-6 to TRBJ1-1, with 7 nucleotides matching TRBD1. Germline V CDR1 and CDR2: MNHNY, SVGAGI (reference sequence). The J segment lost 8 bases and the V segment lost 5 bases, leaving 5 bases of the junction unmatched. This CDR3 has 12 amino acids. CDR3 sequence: CASSPDRVEAFF. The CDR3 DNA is TGTGCCAGCAGTCCCGACAGGGTGGAAGCTTTCTTT.

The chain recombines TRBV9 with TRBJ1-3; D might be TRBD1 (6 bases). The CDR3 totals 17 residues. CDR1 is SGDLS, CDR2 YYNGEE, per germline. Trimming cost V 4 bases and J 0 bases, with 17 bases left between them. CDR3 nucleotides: TGTGCCAGCAGCACGGCAGGGGACCGCGACTCTGGAAACACCATATATTTT. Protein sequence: CASSTAGDRDSGNTIYF.